The 18 T cell receptor beta chains in this list originate from one sample, sequenced in a study of blood T cells in healthy people across ages. A second PCR of roughly 7 to 11 cycles used a sample-barcoded 5' primer and a J-beta primer mix. TCRdb called the 5' RACE reads again in MiXCR, with one record for every CDR3 protein. This sample has hundreds of thousands of distinct CDR3 sequences; roughly 44% occur once, and the top ten carry 15% to 25%. The sample taken for sequencing was blood. The receptors were sampled from a man aged 55 to 70 in good health.

J is TRBJ2-1 and V is TRBV9; TRBD1 agrees at 9 bases. With V trimmed by 2 bases and J by 5 bases, 5 bases remained unmatched. The CDR3 totals 15 residues. CDR1 is SGDLS and CDR2 is YYNGEE in the germline V gene. CDR3 sequence (DNA): TGTGCCAGCAGCGTCCGGGACAGGGACAACAATGAGCAGTTCTTC. Amino acids: CASSVRDRDNNEQFF.

The V gene is TRBV12-3 or TRBV12-4, the J gene TRBJ2-7, with D possibly matching TRBD2 (5 bases). V was clipped by 6 bases and J by 3 bases, with 15 bases between them. The CDR3 runs 14 residues. CDR3 sequence (DNA): TGTGCCAGCAGAAGGCGGGCAGGTCACTACGAGCAGTACTTC. The encoded protein is CASRRRAGHYEQYF.

The chain joins TRBV5-1 to TRBJ1-4, with D maybe TRBD1 (5 bases). Deletions cut 0 bases from V and 8 bases from J, with 14 bases between. The CDR3 covers 15 residues. The germline V gene has CDR1 SGHRS and CDR2 YFSETQ. The DNA for the CDR3 is TGCGCCAGCAGCTTGGGTCAGGGAATAGGCGAAAAACTGTTTTTT. Translating gives CASSLGQGIGEKLFF. The whole variable domain, remainder taken from reference TRBV5-1 and TRBJ1-4, is KAGVTQTPRYLIKTRGQQVTLSCSPISGHRSVSWYQQTPGQGLQFLFEYFSETQRNKGNFPGRFSGRQFSNSRSEMNVSTLELGDSALYLCASSLGQGIGEKLFFGSGTQLSVL.

The chain recombines TRBV5-1 with TRBJ2-2; 8 nucleotides align to TRBD1. The V gene end was trimmed by 5 bases and the J gene end by 3 bases; junction bases not matched to a gene: 6. This CDR3 is built from 15 residues. Per germline, CDR1 SGHRS and CDR2 YFSETQ. The CDR3 nucleotides read TGCGCCAGCAGTGAACAGGGGGATTACACCGGGGAGCTGTTTTTT. Its translation is CASSEQGDYTGELFF.

This clonotype was detected only a few times. J is TRBJ2-1 and V is TRBV9; D is possibly TRBD2 (5 bases). Trimming removed 0 bases at V and 6 bases at J, with 13 bases between. This CDR3 spans 15 amino acids. Looked up from germline, CDR1 is SGDLS and CDR2 is YYNGEE. This CDR3 is CASSVGTSLFNEQFF. For the CDR3, the DNA is TGTGCCAGCAGCGTAGGGACTTCTCTCTTCAATGAGCAGTTCTTC.

This chain joins TRBV9 and TRBJ2-1, with D possibly TRBD2 on 7 matching bases. The CDR3 sequence is 15 residues long. Germline lookup yields CDR1 SGDLS and CDR2 YYNGEE. V gave up 2 bases and J gave up 7 bases, with 16 bases separating them. The chain's CDR3 is CASSVSGGAWNEQFF. CDR3 coding DNA: TGTGCCAGCAGCGTCAGTGGGGGGGCCTGGAATGAGCAGTTCTTC.

The rearrangement links TRBV29-1 to TRBJ2-4; D is possibly TRBD1 (5 bases). The J call may be wrong; the DNA end is better matched by TRBJ2-7. The CDR3 loop spans 13 amino acids. Germline loops: CDR1 SQVTM, CDR2 ANQGSEA. CDR3 in DNA: TGCAGCGTTGAGGGCAGGGATGCCTACGAGCAGTACTTC. As protein: CSVEGRDAYEQYF.

The CDR3 DNA reads as TGTGCCAGCAGCCATAGGGGGGAAGAGACCCAGTACTTC. Translation: CASSHRGEETQYF. This rearrangement joins TRBV9 to TRBJ2-5; D tentatively reads TRBD1 or TRBD2 (6 bases each). The CDR3 is 13 residues long. Germline loops: CDR1 SGDLS, CDR2 YYNGEE. The germline V and J ends were trimmed by 4 bases and 3 bases, with 10 bases remaining between them.

The J gene is TRBJ2-7, the V gene TRBV9; 9 positions agree with TRBD1. Trimming cost V 1 base and J 5 bases; bases outside gene matches: 7. Germline V CDR1 and CDR2: SGDLS, YYNGEE. The CDR3 loop spans 15 amino acids. The CDR3: CASSVTGTGKNEQYF. The CDR3 DNA reads as TGTGCCAGCAGCGTAACCGGGACAGGGAAGAACGAGCAGTACTTC. The full variable domain, in which reference TRBV9 and TRBJ2-7 provide the parts outside the CDR3, is DSGVTQTPKHLITATGQRVTLRCSPRSGDLSVYWYQQSLDQGLQFLIQYYNGEERAKGNILERFSAQQFPDLHSELNLSSLELGDSALYFCASSVTGTGKNEQYFGPGTRLTVT.

This rearrangement joins TRBV2 to TRBJ2-3, with D perhaps TRBD2 (6 bases). V was pared by 8 bases and J by 0 bases, with 15 bases between. Germline CDR1 SNHLY, CDR2 FYNNEI. The CDR3 sequence is 15 residues long. The DNA of the CDR3 is TGTGCCAGCCGAAATAGCGGAGATAGCACAGATACGCAGTATTTT. This encodes CASRNSGDSTDTQYF.

V and J are TRBV24-1 and TRBJ2-1; TRBD2 matches 8 bases. The CDR3 is made up of 14 amino acids. The V gene end was trimmed by 3 bases and the J gene end by 10 bases; junction bases not matched to a gene: 7. In germline, CDR1 is KGHDR, CDR2 SFDVKD. The CDR3 nucleotides are TGTGCCACCAGTGATACAGGACTAGCAAGAGAGCAGTTCTTC. This translates into CATSDTGLAREQFF.

A note on this clonotype: This may arise from a read error, as a much more abundant clone is one base away. The rearrangement links TRBV7-2 to TRBJ1-2; D unresolved. The V end was cut by 2 bases, the J end by 3 bases, with 13 bases between. Germline CDR1 reads SGHTA; CDR2 reads FQGNSA. The CDR3 sequence is 15 residues long. CDR3 DNA: TGTGCCAGCAGCTTAACTCCGGGTAGTGACTATGGCTACACCTTC. Protein product: CASSLTPGSDYGYTF.

The CDR3 sequence is CATSALAPQVTDTQYF. The CDR3 DNA is TGTGCCACCAGTGCGCTAGCGCCTCAAGTCACAGATACGCAGTATTTT. The chain combines TRBV24-1 with TRBJ2-3, with D tentatively TRBD2 (6 bases). The CDR3 contains 16 residues. Germline CDR1 is KGHDR and CDR2 is SFDVKD. With 5 bases removed from V and 2 bases from J, the gap between germline ends came to 16 bases.

This chain uses TRBV28 with TRBJ1-2; D might be TRBD1 (5 bases). Germline V gives CDR1 MDHEN, CDR2 SYDVKM. The CDR3 extends over 13 amino acids. V shed 7 bases and J shed 5 bases, with 14 bases lying between them. This CDR3 reads CASIPGPGYGYTF. As DNA, the CDR3 is TGTGCCAGCATCCCGGGACCGGGGTATGGCTACACCTTC.

The V call is TRBV6-5, the J call TRBJ2-1; weak D call: TRBD1 (5 bases). This CDR3 spans 14 amino acids. V lost 4 bases to trimming and J lost 3 bases, with 10 bases between them. Germline V gene sequence: CDR1 MNHEY, CDR2 SVGAGI. For the CDR3, the DNA is TGTGCCAGCAGTTCCGACAGTATCTACAATGAGCAGTTCTTC. Amino acids: CASSSDSIYNEQFF.

J is TRBJ1-4 and V is TRBV4-3; 7 bases agree with TRBD1. The ends lost 0 bases at V and 4 bases at J; junction bases unmatched: 5. CDR3 length equals 16 residues. Germline V lookup: CDR1 LGHNA, CDR2 YSLEER. In DNA form, the CDR3 reads TGCGCCAGCAGCCAAGATAGGGACAGCGATAATGAAAAACTGTTTTTT. Amino acid sequence: CASSQDRDSDNEKLFF.

The chain joins TRBV25-1 to TRBJ2-7; the D gene is possibly TRBD1 (6 bases). V was shortened by 5 bases and J by 2 bases, with 13 bases between the two germline ends. The germline V gene has CDR1 MGHDK and CDR2 SYGVNS. CDR3 length equals 14 residues. CDR3 residues: CASSNWDTPYEQYF. The CDR3, as DNA: TGTGCCAGCAGTAATTGGGACACCCCCTACGAGCAGTACTTC.

The genes are TRBV4-3 and TRBJ2-1; D is ambiguous. The ends were cut back, 0 bases at V and 8 bases at J, with 14 bases in the middle. Germline V gene sequence: CDR1 LGHNA, CDR2 YSLEER. The CDR3 is 15 residues long. The CDR3, as DNA: TGCGCCAGCAGCCAAGATCGGGCCAGCTGGGATGAGCAGTTCTTC. It is translated as CASSQDRASWDEQFF.